This T cell receptor beta chain was recorded in a study of control samples from healthy donors and cancer patients. This CDR3 region has 13 residues. Germline V gives CDR1 KGHSH, CDR2 LQKENI. Deletions cut 2 bases from V and 5 bases from J, with 6 bases between. Comment on this clone: The identical CDR3 is also encoded by other nucleotide sequences in the sample.

Repertoires were generated with immunoSEQ multiplex PCR, while TCRdb's copy carries only in-frame clones and drops some. The sample holds 150,000 to 160,000 clones, 85% to 95% seen once. The V and J genes are TRBV18 and TRBJ1-4; no firm D call. This sequence originates from a man aged 40-50 years in good health. Sequencing was performed on blood. CDR3 sequence (DNA): TGTGCCAGCTCACCAGGAATCAATGAAAAACTGTTTTTT. The encoded protein is CASSPGINEKLFF.